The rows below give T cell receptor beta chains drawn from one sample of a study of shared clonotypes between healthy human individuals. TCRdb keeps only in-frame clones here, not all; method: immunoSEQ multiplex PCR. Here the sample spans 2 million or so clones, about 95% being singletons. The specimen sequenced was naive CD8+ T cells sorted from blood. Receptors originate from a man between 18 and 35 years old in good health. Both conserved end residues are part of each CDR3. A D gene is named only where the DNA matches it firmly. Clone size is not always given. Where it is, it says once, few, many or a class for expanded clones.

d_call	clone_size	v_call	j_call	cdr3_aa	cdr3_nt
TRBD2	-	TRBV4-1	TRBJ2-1	CASSQEFPSGGYNEQFF	TGCGCCAGCAGCCAAGAGTTCCCTAGCGGGGGTTACAATGAGCAGTTCTTC
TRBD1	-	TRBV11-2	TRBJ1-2	CASSSQGGSGYTF	TGTGCCAGCAGCTCCCAGGGGGGGAGTGGCTACACCTTC
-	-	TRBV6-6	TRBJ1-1	CASSPRPQNTEAFF	TGTGCCAGCAGTCCCCGCCCCCAGAACACTGAAGCTTTCTTT
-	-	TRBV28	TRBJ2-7	CASSLSLYGEQYF	TGTGCCAGCAGTTTATCCCTCTATGGCGAGCAGTACTTC
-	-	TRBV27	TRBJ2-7	CASSPGGVYEQYF	TGTGCCAGCAGTCCAGGAGGGGTCTACGAGCAGTACTTC
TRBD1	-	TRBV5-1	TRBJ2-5	CASSLEGGLGETQYF	TGCGCCAGCAGCTTGGAAGGGGGCCTCGGAGAGACCCAGTACTTC
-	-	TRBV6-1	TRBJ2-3	CASTERRTTDTQYF	TGTGCCAGCACCGAACGGAGGACAACAGATACGCAGTATTTT
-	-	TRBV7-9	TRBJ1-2	CASSHLLAPPYGYTF	TGTGCCAGCAGCCACCTCCTGGCTCCTCCCTATGGCTACACCTTC
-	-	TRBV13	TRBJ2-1	CASSLGDPTGGEQFF	TGTGCCAGCAGCTTAGGGGACCCGACAGGTGGGGAGCAGTTCTTC
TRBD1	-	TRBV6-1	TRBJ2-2	CASSEFGTATGELFF	TGTGCCAGCAGTGAATTCGGGACAGCCACCGGGGAGCTGTTTTTT
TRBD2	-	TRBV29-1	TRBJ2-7	CSVRLAETYEQYF	TGCAGCGTTCGACTAGCGGAGACCTACGAGCAGTACTTC
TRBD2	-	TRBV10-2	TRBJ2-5	CASSDGTSGVQETQYF	TGCGCCAGCAGCGACGGGACTAGCGGGGTTCAAGAGACCCAGTACTTC
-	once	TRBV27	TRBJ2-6	CASSLSLGTGANVLTF	TGTGCCAGCAGTTTATCGTTGGGAACGGGGGCCAACGTCCTGACTTTC
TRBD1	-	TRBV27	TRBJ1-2	CASSIGTGIYGYTF	TGTGCCAGCAGTATCGGGACAGGGATATATGGCTACACCTTC
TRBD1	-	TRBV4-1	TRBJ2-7	CASSQTRQGAYEQYF	TGCGCCAGCAGCCAAACCCGACAGGGGGCCTACGAGCAGTACTTC
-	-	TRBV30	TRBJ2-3	CAWNEVWSTDTQYF	TGTGCCTGGAATGAGGTTTGGAGCACAGATACGCAGTATTTT
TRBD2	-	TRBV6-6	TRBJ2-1	CASSYSSGRVNEQFF	TGTGCCAGCAGTTACTCTTCCGGGAGGGTGAATGAGCAGTTCTTC
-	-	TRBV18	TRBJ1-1	CASSSFPNIANTDHAFF	TGTGCCAGCTCATCATTCCCAAATATTGCTAACACTGATCATGCTTTCTTT
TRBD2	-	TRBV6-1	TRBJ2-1	CASRGTSSYNEQFF	TGTGCCAGCCGAGGGACTAGCAGTTACAATGAGCAGTTCTTC
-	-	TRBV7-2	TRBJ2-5	CASSQPDKQETQYF	TGTGCCAGCAGCCAACCGGACAAGCAAGAGACCCAGTACTTC
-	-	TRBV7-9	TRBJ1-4	CASSFSRTLADEKLFF	TGTGCCAGCAGCTTCTCCCGCACGTTAGCAGATGAAAAACTGTTTTTT
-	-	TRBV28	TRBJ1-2	CASSFGGAGYTF	TGTGCCAGCAGTTTCGGCGGGGCAGGCTACACCTTC
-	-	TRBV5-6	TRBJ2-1	CASSSGWGYNEQFF	TGTGCCAGCAGCTCCGGGTGGGGCTACAATGAGCAGTTCTTC
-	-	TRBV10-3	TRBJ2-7	CAIRNSYEQYF	TGTGCCATCAGGAACTCCTACGAGCAGTACTTC
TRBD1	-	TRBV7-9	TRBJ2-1	CASSSGQGADEQFF	TGTGCCAGCAGCTCCGGGCAGGGGGCAGATGAGCAGTTCTTC
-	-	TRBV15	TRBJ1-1	CATSRSDNTEAFF	TGTGCCACCAGCAGGTCAGATAACACTGAAGCTTTCTTT
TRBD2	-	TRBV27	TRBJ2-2	CASTSIGPLAGATGELFF	TGTGCCAGCACCTCTATCGGCCCGCTAGCGGGGGCTACCGGGGAGCTGTTTTTT
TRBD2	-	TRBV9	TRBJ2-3	CASSVEGDSGGTDTQYF	TGTGCCAGCAGCGTAGAGGGAGATAGCGGGGGGACAGATACGCAGTATTTT
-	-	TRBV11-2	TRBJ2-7	CASSFHFHEQYF	TGTGCCAGCAGCTTCCATTTCCACGAGCAGTACTTC
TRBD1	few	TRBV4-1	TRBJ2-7	CASSDRDRGYEQYF	TGCGCCAGCAGCGACCGGGACAGGGGCTACGAGCAGTACTTC
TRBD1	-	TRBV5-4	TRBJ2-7	CASSFGQAEQYF	TGTGCCAGCAGCTTCGGACAGGCCGAGCAGTACTTC
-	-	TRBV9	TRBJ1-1	CASSAGRAFEGTEAFF	TGTGCCAGCAGCGCCGGGCGGGCCTTTGAAGGCACTGAAGCTTTCTTT
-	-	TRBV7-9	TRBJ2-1	CASSPPLGYSYNEQFF	TGTGCCAGCAGCCCTCCCTTGGGCTACTCCTACAATGAGCAGTTCTTC
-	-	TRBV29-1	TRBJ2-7	CSVSRSGIGYEQYF	TGCAGCGTTTCGAGGAGCGGTATCGGGTACGAGCAGTACTTC
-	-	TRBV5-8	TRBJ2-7	CASITRGYEQYF	TGTGCCAGCATAACCAGGGGCTACGAGCAGTACTTC
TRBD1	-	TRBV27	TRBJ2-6	CASSLGPGQGPHGANVLTF	TGTGCCAGCAGTTTAGGTCCGGGACAGGGCCCTCATGGGGCCAACGTCCTGACTTTC
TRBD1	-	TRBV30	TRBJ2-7	CAWSTGTGAYEQYF	TGTGCCTGGTCTACCGGGACAGGAGCCTACGAGCAGTACTTC
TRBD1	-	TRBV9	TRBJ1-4	CASSVDGTALEKLFF	TGTGCCAGCAGCGTAGACGGGACAGCTCTTGAAAAACTGTTTTTT
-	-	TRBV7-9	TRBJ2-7	CASSLVGGYEQYF	TGTGCCAGCAGCTTAGTAGGGGGATACGAGCAGTACTTC
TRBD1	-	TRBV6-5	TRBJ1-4	CASSYSMGTGDEKLFF	TGTGCCAGCAGTTACTCGATGGGGACAGGGGACGAAAAACTGTTTTTT
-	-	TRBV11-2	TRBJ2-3	CASSAWLKDTQYF	TGTGCCAGCAGCGCATGGTTAAAAGATACGCAGTATTTT
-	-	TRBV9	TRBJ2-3	CASRGLGTDTQYF	TGTGCCAGCAGAGGGTTGGGCACAGATACGCAGTATTTT
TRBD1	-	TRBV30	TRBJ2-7	CAWSRGQGADEQYF	TGTGCCTGGAGTAGGGGACAGGGGGCCGACGAGCAGTACTTC
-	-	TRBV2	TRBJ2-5	CASSEEGISAGETQYF	TGTGCCAGCAGTGAAGAGGGAATTTCGGCGGGGGAGACCCAGTACTTC
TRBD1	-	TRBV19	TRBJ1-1	CASSIWVGTGLGNTEAFF	TGTGCCAGTAGTATATGGGTAGGGACAGGGCTAGGGAACACTGAAGCTTTCTTT
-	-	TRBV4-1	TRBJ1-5	CASSQVPGIQPQHF	TGCGCCAGCAGCCAAGTGCCTGGGATTCAGCCCCAGCATTTT
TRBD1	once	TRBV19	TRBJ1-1	CASRDSWGTEAFF	TGTGCCAGTCGGGACAGTTGGGGCACTGAAGCTTTCTTT
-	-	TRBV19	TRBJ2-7	CASSSGPQYYEQYF	TGTGCCAGTTCATCCGGACCACAATACTACGAGCAGTACTTC
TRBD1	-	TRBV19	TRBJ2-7	CASSWTGRSYEQYF	TGTGCCAGTAGCTGGACAGGGAGATCCTACGAGCAGTACTTC
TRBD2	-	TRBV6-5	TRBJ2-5	CASSWTSGPWEETQYF	TGTGCCAGCAGTTGGACTAGCGGCCCTTGGGAAGAGACCCAGTACTTC
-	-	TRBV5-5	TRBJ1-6	CASSLGLSLEDLNSPLHF	TGTGCCAGCAGCTTGGGGCTTTCCCTTGAGGACCTTAATTCACCCCTCCACTTT
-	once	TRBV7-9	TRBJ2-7	CASSSDRSDYEQYF	TGTGCCAGCAGCTCCGACAGGTCTGACTACGAGCAGTACTTC
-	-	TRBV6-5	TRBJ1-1	CASSYSTGDMNTEAFF	TGTGCCAGCAGTTACAGCACAGGTGATATGAACACTGAAGCTTTCTTT
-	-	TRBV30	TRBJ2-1	CAWSEGGSYNEQFF	TGTGCCTGGAGTGAAGGGGGCTCCTACAATGAGCAGTTCTTC
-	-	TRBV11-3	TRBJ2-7	CASSLGPSYEQYF	TGTGCCAGCAGCTTAGGGCCTTCCTACGAGCAGTACTTC